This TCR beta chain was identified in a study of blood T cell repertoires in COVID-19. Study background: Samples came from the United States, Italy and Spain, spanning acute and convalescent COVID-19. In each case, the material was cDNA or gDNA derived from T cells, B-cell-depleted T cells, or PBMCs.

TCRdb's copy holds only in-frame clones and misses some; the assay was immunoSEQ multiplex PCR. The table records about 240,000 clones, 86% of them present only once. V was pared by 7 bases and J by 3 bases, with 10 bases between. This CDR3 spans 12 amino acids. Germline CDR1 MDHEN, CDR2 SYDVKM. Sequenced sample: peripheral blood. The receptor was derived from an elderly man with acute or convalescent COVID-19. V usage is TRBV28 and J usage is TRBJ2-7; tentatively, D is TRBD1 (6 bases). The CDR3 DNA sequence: TGTGCCAGCATGGGGGCGGGCTACGAGCAGTACTTC. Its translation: CASMGAGYEQYF.